This T cell receptor (beta chain) was found in a study of molecular identifiers for immune sequencing clone quantification. Study-wide points: Reports indicate spiked Jurkat TCR RNA from one cell could be found among around 970,000 naive cells.

Each CDR3 protein is one row after TCRdb ran MiXCR on the PCR reads. The data hold about 330,000 distinct CDR3 sequences, with 24% observed a single time. The germline V gene has CDR1 ENHRY and CDR2 SYGVKD. V lost 5 bases to trimming and J lost 5 bases, with 6 bases between them. CDR3 size: 12 residues. This clonotype was detected a few times. Its antigen is not known. This clonotype was obtained from a human donor in good health. Some libraries in this study had Jurkat cell RNA spiked in. The chain combines TRBV10-3 with TRBJ2-2, with D maybe TRBD2 (5 bases). Sequenced sample: naive CD8+ T cells from blood, with Jurkat cell RNA spiked in. Stated subset: FACS-sorted CD8+CD4-CCR7+CD45RA+ naive T cells. This CDR3 reads CAISRETGELFF. The CDR3, as DNA: TGTGCCATCAGTAGGGAGACCGGGGAGCTGTTTTTT.